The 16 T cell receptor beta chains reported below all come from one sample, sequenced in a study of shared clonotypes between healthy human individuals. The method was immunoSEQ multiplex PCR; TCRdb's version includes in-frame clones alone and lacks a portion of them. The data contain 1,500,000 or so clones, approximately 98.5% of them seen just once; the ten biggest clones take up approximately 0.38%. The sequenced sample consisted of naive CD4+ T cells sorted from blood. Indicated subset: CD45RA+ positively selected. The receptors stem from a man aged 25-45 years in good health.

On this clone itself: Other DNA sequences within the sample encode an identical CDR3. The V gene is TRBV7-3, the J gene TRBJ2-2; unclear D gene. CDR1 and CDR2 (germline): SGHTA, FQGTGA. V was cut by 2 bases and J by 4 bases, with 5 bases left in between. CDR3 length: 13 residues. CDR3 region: CASSLSSTGELFF. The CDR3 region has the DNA TGTGCCAGCAGCTTATCAAGCACCGGGGAGCTGTTTTTT.

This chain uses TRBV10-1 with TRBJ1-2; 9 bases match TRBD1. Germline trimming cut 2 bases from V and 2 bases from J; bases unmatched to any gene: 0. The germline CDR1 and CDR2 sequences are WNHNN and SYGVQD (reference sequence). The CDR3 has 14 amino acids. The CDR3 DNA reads TGCGCCAGCAGTGAGGGGACAGGGAACTATGGCTACACCTTC. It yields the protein CASSEGTGNYGYTF.

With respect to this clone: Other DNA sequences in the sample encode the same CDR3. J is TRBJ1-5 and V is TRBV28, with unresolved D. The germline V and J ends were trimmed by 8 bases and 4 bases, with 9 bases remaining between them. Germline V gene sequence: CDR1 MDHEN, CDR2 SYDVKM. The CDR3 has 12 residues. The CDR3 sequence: CASGGGNQPQHF. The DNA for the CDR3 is TGTGCCAGCGGAGGTGGGAATCAGCCCCAGCATTTT.

CDR3 loop: CASSPGLAGGGADTQYF. For the CDR3, the DNA is TGTGCCAGCAGCCCGGGACTAGCGGGAGGGGGAGCAGATACGCAGTATTTT. The V gene is TRBV7-2, the J gene TRBJ2-3, with TRBD2 matching over 16 bases. V was pared by 5 bases and J by 4 bases, with 6 bases of the junction left unmatched. The CDR3 sequence is 17 residues long. In germline, CDR1 is SGHTA, CDR2 FQGNSA.

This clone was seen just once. The chain's CDR3 is CASSLGEETQYF. The CDR3 DNA sequence: TGCGCCAGCAGCTTAGGAGAAGAGACCCAGTACTTC. V is TRBV23-1 and J is TRBJ2-5; D ambiguous. TRBV23-1 is treated as an ORF (open reading frame) with a function not yet certain. Trimming pared 6 bases from V and 3 bases from J, leaving 8 bases between. The CDR3 spans 12 residues.

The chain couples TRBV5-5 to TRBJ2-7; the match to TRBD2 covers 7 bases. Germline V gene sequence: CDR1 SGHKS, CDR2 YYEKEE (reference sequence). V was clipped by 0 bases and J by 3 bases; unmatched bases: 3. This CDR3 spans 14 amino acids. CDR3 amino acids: CASSLGDYNYEQYF. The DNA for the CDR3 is TGTGCCAGCAGCTTGGGGGACTATAACTACGAGCAGTACTTC.

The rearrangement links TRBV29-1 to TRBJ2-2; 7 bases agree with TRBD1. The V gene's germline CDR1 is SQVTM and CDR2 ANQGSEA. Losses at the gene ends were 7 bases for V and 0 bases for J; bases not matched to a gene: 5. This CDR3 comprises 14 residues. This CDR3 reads CSGQGVPNTGELFF. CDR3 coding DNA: TGCAGCGGCCAGGGGGTGCCGAACACCGGGGAGCTGTTTTTT.

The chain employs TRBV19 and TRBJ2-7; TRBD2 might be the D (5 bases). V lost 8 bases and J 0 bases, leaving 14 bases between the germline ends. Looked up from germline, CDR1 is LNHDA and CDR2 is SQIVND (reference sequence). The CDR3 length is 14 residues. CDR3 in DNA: TGTGCCAGTGCTCAACAAGAGGGCTCCTACGAGCAGTACTTC. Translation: CASAQQEGSYEQYF.

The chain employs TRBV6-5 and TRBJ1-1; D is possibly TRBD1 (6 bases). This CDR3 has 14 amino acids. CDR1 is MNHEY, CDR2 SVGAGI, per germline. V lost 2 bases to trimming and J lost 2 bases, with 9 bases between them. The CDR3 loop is CASSYQGRNTEAFF. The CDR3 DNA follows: TGTGCCAGCAGTTACCAGGGGCGAAACACTGAAGCTTTCTTT.

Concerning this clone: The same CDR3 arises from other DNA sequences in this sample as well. For the CDR3, the DNA is TGTGCCAGCAGCGTAGGGACCACAGATACGCAGTATTTT. Encoded protein: CASSVGTTDTQYF. This sequence joins TRBV9 and TRBJ2-3; D not certain. This CDR3 region has 13 residues. The V gene lost 0 bases and the J gene lost 2 bases, with 4 bases spanning the gap. The germline V gene encodes CDR1 SGDLS and CDR2 YYNGEE.

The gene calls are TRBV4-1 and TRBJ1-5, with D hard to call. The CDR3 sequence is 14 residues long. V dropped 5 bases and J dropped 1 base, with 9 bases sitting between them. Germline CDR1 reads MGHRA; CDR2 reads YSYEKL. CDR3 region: CASSSPASNQPQHF. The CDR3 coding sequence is TGCGCCAGCAGCTCCCCCGCAAGCAATCAGCCCCAGCATTTT.

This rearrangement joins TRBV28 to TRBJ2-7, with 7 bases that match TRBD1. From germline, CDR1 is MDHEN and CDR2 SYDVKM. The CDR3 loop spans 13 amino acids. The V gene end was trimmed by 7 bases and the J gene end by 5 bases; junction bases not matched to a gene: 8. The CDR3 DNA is TGTGCCAGCACCATACAGGGGCTTAACGAGCAGTACTTC. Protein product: CASTIQGLNEQYF.

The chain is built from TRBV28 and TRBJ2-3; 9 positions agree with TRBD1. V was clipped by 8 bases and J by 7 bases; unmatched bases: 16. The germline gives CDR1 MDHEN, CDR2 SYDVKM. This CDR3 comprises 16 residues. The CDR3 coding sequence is TGTGCCAGCGCCCAGGAAGGGACAGGGCTTAGGTATACGCAGTATTTT. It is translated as CASAQEGTGLRYTQYF.

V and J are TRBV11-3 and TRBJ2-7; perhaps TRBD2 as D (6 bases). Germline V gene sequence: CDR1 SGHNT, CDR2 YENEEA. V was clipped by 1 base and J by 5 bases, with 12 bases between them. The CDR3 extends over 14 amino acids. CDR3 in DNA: TGTGCCAGCAGCTTAGGGGGACTTTCCCACGAGCAGTACTTC. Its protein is CASSLGGLSHEQYF.

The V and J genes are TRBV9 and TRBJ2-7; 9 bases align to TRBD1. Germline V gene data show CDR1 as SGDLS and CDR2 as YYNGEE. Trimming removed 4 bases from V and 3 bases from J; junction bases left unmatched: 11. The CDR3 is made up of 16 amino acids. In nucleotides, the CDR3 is TGTGCCAGCAGCAGAGGGACAGGGCCGTCGCTCTACGAGCAGTACTTC. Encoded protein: CASSRGTGPSLYEQYF.

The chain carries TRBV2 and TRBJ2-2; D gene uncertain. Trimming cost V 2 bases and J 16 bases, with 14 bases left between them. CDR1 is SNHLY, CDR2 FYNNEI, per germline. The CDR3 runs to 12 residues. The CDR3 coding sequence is TGTGCCAGCAGTGAACACCTCGCGGTGGCGTTTTTT. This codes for CASSEHLAVAFF.